This passage covers 10 T cell receptor beta chains from one sample sequenced in a study of spatial heterogeneity in lung cancer. Time point defined: sample taken at primary tumor resection. TCRdb ran MiXCR on the 5' RACE reads and lists one entry per CDR3 protein. The table has under 50,000 distinct CDR3 sequences, approximately 5.6% seen once. This specimen consisted of PBMCs, obtained at surgery. The receptors originated from a female donor with early-stage non-small cell lung cancer.

This clonotype was counted ten times or more. The chain carries TRBV2 and TRBJ1-5; D is possibly TRBD1 (5 bases). V was cut by 7 bases and J by 0 bases, with 10 bases left in between. The germline V gene has CDR1 SNHLY and CDR2 FYNNEI. The CDR3 totals 14 residues. The CDR3 DNA reads TGTGCCAGCATGGGGACCCGTAGCAATCAGCCCCAGCATTTT. Its protein product is CASMGTRSNQPQHF.

This clonotype was seen many times. The chain has TRBV7-2 and TRBJ2-7; D uncertain. The germline V gene encodes CDR1 SGHTA and CDR2 FQGNSA. Trimming shortened V by 3 bases and J by 4 bases, and 10 bases separated the two germline ends. The CDR3 covers 13 residues. The DNA of the CDR3 is TGTGCCAGCAGCTTGAGAAGTTGGTACGAGCAGTACTTC. Its protein product is CASSLRSWYEQYF.

This clonotype was picked up many times. J is TRBJ2-4 and V is TRBV29-1; unclear D gene. The V gene lost 4 bases and the J gene lost 9 bases, with 7 bases spanning the gap. Looked up from germline, CDR1 is SQVTM and CDR2 is ANQGSEA. This CDR3 is 10 amino acids long. Here the CDR3 reads CSVGDAIQYF. The CDR3 DNA reads as TGCAGCGTTGGGGATGCCATTCAGTACTTC.

The V gene is TRBV18, the J gene TRBJ1-2; 9 nucleotides align to TRBD1. The CDR3 loop spans 14 amino acids. Per the germline V gene, CDR1 is KGHSH and CDR2 is LQKENI. V shed 0 bases and J 6 bases; nucleotides not matched to a gene: 2. The CDR3 sequence is CASSPPWTGDGYTF. In DNA form, the CDR3 reads TGTGCCAGCTCACCACCGTGGACAGGGGATGGCTACACCTTC.

This clonotype was picked up many times. The V call is TRBV7-2, the J call TRBJ2-7, with 10 bases aligning to TRBD1. The CDR3 length is 13 residues. Germline CDR1 and CDR2: SGHTA and FQGNSA. The J segment lost 2 bases and the V segment lost 10 bases, leaving 5 bases of the junction unmatched. In DNA, the CDR3 is TGTGCCACCCGGACAGGGGGTACCTACGAGCAGTACTTC. Its protein product is CATRTGGTYEQYF.

The sample holds many counts of this clonotype. The rearrangement joins TRBV12-3 or TRBV12-4 to TRBJ1-2; unclear D gene. The CDR3 contains 11 residues. V lost 8 bases, J lost 4 bases, and 8 bases lay in between. In DNA form, the CDR3 reads TGTGCCAGCGGACGGATCTATGGCTACACCTTC. Amino acids: CASGRIYGYTF.

At least ten counts were recorded for this clonotype. The chain has TRBV27 and TRBJ1-6, with a weak D call TRBD1 (5 bases). V was cut by 5 bases and J by 10 bases, with 9 bases left in between. Germline V gene sequence: CDR1 MNHEY, CDR2 SMNVEV (reference sequence). The CDR3 is made up of 12 amino acids. The CDR3 coding sequence is TGTGCCAGCAGTATCCGGGGGTCACCCCTCCACTTT. It encodes CASSIRGSPLHF.

This clonotype was recorded many times. The rearrangement joins TRBV7-6 to TRBJ1-2; D gene ambiguous. Germline-derived CDR1 and CDR2 are SGHVS and FNYEAQ. Trimming removed 5 bases at V and 1 base at J, with 5 bases between. The CDR3 runs to 12 residues. CDR3 in amino acids: CASSPYNYGYTF. The CDR3 coding sequence is TGTGCCAGCAGCCCCTATAACTATGGCTACACCTTC.

This clonotype was picked up many times. The V gene is TRBV10-3, the J gene TRBJ2-3; no definite D call. The CDR3 runs to 14 residues. The V end lost 7 bases, the J end lost 5 bases, and 16 bases lay between the germline ends. Per germline, CDR1 ENHRY and CDR2 SYGVKD. The CDR3 loop reads CAITSTTPGDTQYF. The CDR3 nucleotides read TGTGCCATCACCTCGACAACCCCCGGAGATACGCAGTATTTT.

At least ten counts were recorded for this clonotype. The chain joins TRBV6-5 to TRBJ1-2; TRBD1 matches 9 bases. The junction had 0 bases not matched to a gene; V was cut back by 0 bases and J by 7 bases. Germline lookup yields CDR1 MNHEY and CDR2 SVGAGI. The CDR3 consists of 13 residues. CDR3 in DNA: TGTGCCAGCAGTTACTCGACAGGGGGTGGCTACACCTTC. The encoded protein is CASSYSTGGGYTF.